The 24 T cell receptor beta chains below all came from one sample that was sequenced in a study of blood T cell repertoires in COVID-19 (dated by TCRdb to 2019 to 2021). Libraries came from the immunoSEQ multiplex PCR assay. TCRdb obtained this table from immuneACCESS and retained in-frame rearrangements with V and J assigned. These tables miss some clones; where compared with another copy, unresolved V genes account for less than half of the shortfall, and the remainder is unexplained. A total of about 250,000 clones appear in this sample, roughly nine tenths of them only once. The ten largest make up approximately 3% of the sample. The sample taken for sequencing was PBMCs or T cells enriched from blood (not recorded which). The receptor source for this set is a woman aged 45-65 years who had recovered from COVID-19.

In this sample, this clone turned up a few times. This chain links TRBV3-1 (or the pseudogene TRBV3-2) with TRBJ2-4, with D perhaps matching TRBD2 (7 bases). The CDR3 runs 16 residues. Trimming cost V 4 bases and J 0 bases, with 13 bases left between them. Germline-derived CDR1 and CDR2 are LGHDT and YNNKEL (reference sequence). CDR3 in amino acids: CASSLKRGGAKNIQYF. For the CDR3, the DNA is TGTGCCAGCAGCCTAAAGAGGGGGGGAGCCAAAAACATTCAGTACTTC.

The chain joins TRBV28 to TRBJ2-2; 9 positions agree with TRBD2. V trimming: 6 bases; J trimming: 10 bases; junction bases outside the gene matches: 15. This CDR3 comprises 16 residues. Germline assignment: CDR1 MDHEN and CDR2 SYDVKM. The CDR3 here is CASRTPGLAPTAELFF. Written as DNA, the CDR3 is TGTGCCAGCAGAACTCCGGGACTAGCCCCAACTGCGGAGCTGTTTTTT.

J is TRBJ1-2 and V is TRBV29-1; D perhaps matches TRBD1 (6 bases). This CDR3 has 14 residues. Trimming took 6 bases from V and 6 from J, leaving 20 bases between them. Germline V gene sequence: CDR1 SQVTM, CDR2 ANQGSEA. Here the CDR3 reads CSVGGWGRVDGYTF. CDR3 bases: TGCAGCGTCGGCGGGTGGGGGCGAGTGGATGGCTACACCTTC.

V and J are TRBV12-3 or TRBV12-4 and TRBJ1-1; D is unclear. V lost 3 bases and J lost 8, with 13 bases in between. The CDR3 extends over 13 amino acids. Here the CDR3 reads CASSLSGNAEAFF. The CDR3 DNA reads as TGTGCCAGCAGTTTGTCGGGGAATGCGGAAGCTTTCTTT.

The chain uses TRBV9 and TRBJ2-7; TRBD2 agrees at 8 bases. V lost 0 bases to trimming and J lost 3 bases; unmatched junction nucleotides: 5. The CDR3 is 15 residues long. Per the germline V gene, CDR1 is SGDLS and CDR2 is YYNGEE. This CDR3 is CASSVDGTRGYEQYF. The CDR3 DNA sequence: TGTGCCAGCAGCGTAGATGGGACTAGGGGCTACGAGCAGTACTTC.

The chain links TRBV10-1 to TRBJ2-3, with D perhaps TRBD1 (5 bases). Germline-derived CDR1 and CDR2 are WNHNN and SYGVQD (reference sequence). The CDR3 loop spans 12 amino acids. Trimming removed 10 bases from V and 3 bases from J, with 11 bases in between. DNA of the CDR3: TGCGCCACCCTCAGGGTAACAGATACGCAGTATTTT. Protein sequence: CATLRVTDTQYF.

The chain employs TRBV7-2 and TRBJ2-1, with D uncertain. Trimming took off 5 bases at V and 6 bases at J, with 14 bases between the two ends. Germline assignment: CDR1 SGHTA and CDR2 FQGNSA. This CDR3 has 14 amino acids. CDR3 DNA: TGTGCCAGCAGCACCACCCGAGCCACCAATGAGCAGTTCTTC. Amino acid sequence: CASSTTRATNEQFF.

The V call is TRBV28, the J call TRBJ1-1; TRBD1 matches 7 bases. Germline lookup yields CDR1 MDHEN and CDR2 SYDVKM. The CDR3 has 17 residues. V lost 7 bases to trimming and J lost 1 base; unmatched junction nucleotides: 15. Written as DNA, the CDR3 is TGTGCCAGCACCCGAGGGGGCTACCCCTTCCCGAACACTGAAGCTTTCTTT. Protein: CASTRGGYPFPNTEAFF.

The chain joins TRBV19 to TRBJ1-1; 7 bases are shared with TRBD1. The V and J ends lost 6 bases and 5 bases, in that order; junction bases with no gene match: 12. This CDR3 spans 15 amino acids. Per germline, CDR1 LNHDA and CDR2 SQIVND (reference sequence). As DNA, the CDR3 is TGTGCCAGTAGCCTACAATCCAGGGGGTGGACTGAAGCTTTCTTT. This translates into CASSLQSRGWTEAFF.

The chain links TRBV7-2 to TRBJ1-2; D not certain. CDR1 and CDR2 from the germline V gene are SGHTA and FQGNSA. Trimming took 5 bases from V and 4 from J, leaving 14 bases between them. The CDR3 runs 14 residues. The CDR3 sequence is CASSPTQESYGYTF. DNA of the CDR3: TGTGCCAGCAGCCCGACGCAGGAATCCTATGGCTACACCTTC.

V usage is TRBV7-2 and J usage is TRBJ1-2, with no clear D. This CDR3 is 14 amino acids long. V shed 1 base and J shed 7 bases, with 13 bases lying between them. Germline CDR1 is SGHTA and CDR2 is FQGNSA. The CDR3 DNA reads as TGTGCCAGCAGCTTAGTTAAGGGAGGCTCTGGCTACACCTTC. Translated: CASSLVKGGSGYTF.

The rearrangement uses TRBV7-2 and TRBJ2-3; D is perhaps TRBD2 (5 bases). The germline V gene encodes CDR1 SGHTA and CDR2 FQGNSA. CDR3 length: 17 residues. Trimming removed 0 bases at V and 0 bases at J, with 13 bases between. As DNA, the CDR3 is TGTGCCAGCAGCTTAGCGTGGACTTCTTCGAGCACAGATACGCAGTATTTT. Amino acid sequence: CASSLAWTSSSTDTQYF.

As concerns this clone: The CDR3 carries no conserved terminal phenylalanine or tryptophan, so it likely arises from a read error. It is unclear where the CDR3 begins or ends on the DNA, so no DNA is shown, and the CDR3 is as TCRdb lists it. The chain employs TRBV4-1 and TRBJ1-1. The CDR3 region is 11 residues in length, termini included. CDR1 is MGHRA and CDR2 is YSYEKL in the germline V gene. CDR3: CASSQVGEFQL.

This chain joins TRBV4-2 and TRBJ2-3; the D is unclear. The ends were cut back, 4 bases at V and 0 bases at J, with 14 bases in the middle. CDR3 size: 16 residues. Germline V gene lookup returns CDR1 LGHNA and CDR2 YNFKEQ. The CDR3 region is CASSPGVAASTDTQYF. The CDR3 DNA reads TGTGCCAGCAGCCCCGGAGTGGCGGCTAGCACAGATACGCAGTATTTT.

The V gene is TRBV19, the J gene TRBJ1-2, with unresolved D. This CDR3 has 15 amino acids. Germline V gene data show CDR1 as LNHDA and CDR2 as SQIVND (reference sequence). The germline V and J ends were trimmed by 3 bases and 2 bases, with 13 bases remaining between them. The DNA of the CDR3 is TGTGCCAGTAGTATGTCTAGAAAAACCAACTATGGCTACACCTTC. Its protein product is CASSMSRKTNYGYTF.

This clone appeared a single time. The V and J genes are TRBV5-8 and TRBJ2-2; 9 bases align to TRBD1. Germline values: CDR1 SGHTS, CDR2 YDEGEE. The CDR3 consists of 15 residues. Trimming took 4 bases from V and 6 from J; bases not matched to a gene: 7. CDR3 amino acids: CASSAGQGHPGELFF. The CDR3 DNA reads TGTGCCAGCAGCGCGGGACAGGGACATCCCGGGGAGCTGTTTTTT. Filled out from reference TRBV5-8 and TRBJ2-2, the complete variable domain reads EAGVTQSPTHLIKTRGQQATLRCSPISGHTSVYWYQQALGLGLQFLLWYDEGEERNRGNFPPRFSGRQFPNYSSELNVNALELEDSALYLCASSAGQGHPGELFFGEGSRLTVL.

This chain uses TRBV6-5 with TRBJ2-7; 14 bases are shared with TRBD2. The CDR3 loop spans 16 amino acids. Losses at the gene ends were 4 bases for V and 3 bases for J; bases not matched to a gene: 5. In germline, CDR1 is MNHEY, CDR2 SVGAGI. CDR3 residues: CASSSRTSGRNYEQYF. The CDR3 region has the DNA TGTGCCAGCAGTTCGCGGACTAGCGGGAGGAACTACGAGCAGTACTTC.

The chain is built from TRBV7-3 and TRBJ2-5; D is uncertain. V was shortened by 3 bases and J by 5 bases, with 10 bases between the two germline ends. Germline lookup yields CDR1 SGHTA and CDR2 FQGTGA. This CDR3 is 13 amino acids long. CDR3 coding DNA: TGTGCCAGCAGCTTCGGGTTGGGTGAGACCCAGTACTTC. Encoded protein: CASSFGLGETQYF.

The rearrangement joins TRBV18 to TRBJ1-1; 10 positions match TRBD1. From germline, CDR1 is KGHSH and CDR2 LQKENI. This CDR3 is built from 16 residues. With 5 bases clipped from V and 3 bases from J, the junction kept 9 bases outside the gene matches. Written as DNA, the CDR3 is TGTGCCAGCTCAACAACCGGGACAGGGGTTTACACTGAAGCTTTCTTT. Its translation: CASSTTGTGVYTEAFF.

This clone was observed many times. The V and J genes are TRBV5-8 and TRBJ2-1; 9 positions agree with TRBD1. The CDR3 loop spans 15 amino acids. Germline trimming cut 5 bases from V and 10 bases from J; bases unmatched to any gene: 13. Germline V lookup: CDR1 SGHTS, CDR2 YDEGEE. This CDR3 reads CASSFRDRDLLEQFF. The CDR3 DNA is TGTGCCAGCAGTTTCCGGGACAGGGATCTCCTAGAGCAGTTCTTC.

The chain employs TRBV18 and TRBJ2-7; TRBD2 aligns across 12 bases. Germline V lookup: CDR1 KGHSH, CDR2 LQKENI. CDR3 length equals 15 residues. V gave up 5 bases and J gave up 1 base; unmatched junction bases: 3. The CDR3 nucleotides are TGTGCCAGCTCATTGACTAGCGGGAGTTCCTACGAGCAGTACTTC. Its protein is CASSLTSGSSYEQYF.

V is TRBV6-2 or TRBV6-3 and J is TRBJ2-1; 9 nucleotides agree with TRBD2. In germline, CDR1 is MNHEY, CDR2 SVGEGT. The CDR3 spans 15 residues. After removal of 2 bases from V and 8 bases from J, the junction contained 7 bases not matched to a gene. The CDR3 DNA follows: TGTGCCAGCAGTTACGGTGCGGGAGGGGTCTATGAGCAGTTCTTC. It specifies CASSYGAGGVYEQFF.

The rearrangement uses TRBV4-1 and TRBJ2-7, with 8 positions matching TRBD1. The trim removed 1 base at V and 4 bases at J, leaving 3 bases unmatched. This CDR3 has 14 amino acids. The germline CDR1 and CDR2 sequences are MGHRA and YSYEKL. In DNA, the CDR3 is TGCGCCAGCAGCCAAGGGAGACAGGGGTACGAGCAGTACTTC. This gives the protein CASSQGRQGYEQYF.

The chain joins TRBV6-5 to TRBJ1-3; 7 bases align to TRBD1. The CDR3 is 14 residues long. The ends lost 6 bases at V and 5 bases at J; junction bases unmatched: 7. CDR1 and CDR2 (germline): MNHEY, SVGAGI. This CDR3 reads CASRDRPARNTIYF. The DNA of the CDR3 is TGTGCCAGCAGGGACAGGCCAGCCCGAAACACCATATATTTT.